This entry describes one TCR beta chain. This sample is part of a study of blood T cell repertoires in COVID-19. Some clones are missing from TCRdb's copy, which holds only in-frame ones; the method was immunoSEQ multiplex PCR. This sample has about 250,000 clones, with 70% to 90% found just once. V gave up 6 bases and J gave up 7 bases, with 21 bases separating them. The CDR3 extends over 15 amino acids. Per germline, CDR1 SNHLY and CDR2 FYNNEI. The sample was peripheral blood. The V gene is TRBV2, the J gene TRBJ1-2; tentatively, D is TRBD1 (6 bases). The sequence came from a human donor with COVID-19, enrolled during active disease. The donor label of this sample is uncertain. The CDR3, as DNA: TGTGCCAGCAGAGAATTTCCATCAGGGGCGGGTGGCTACACCTTC. Protein: CASREFPSGAGGYTF. The complete variable domain, with remaining parts taken from reference TRBV2 and TRBJ1-2, reads EPEVTQTPSHQVTQMGQEVILRCVPISNHLYFYWYRQILGQKVEFLVSFYNNEISEKSEIFDDQFSVERPDGSNFTLKIRSTKLEDSAMYFCASREFPSGAGGYTFGSGTRLTVV.